This T cell receptor beta chain emerged from a study of CD8 T cells in ankylosing spondylitis. Study-wide results and caveats: A motif of 7 to 9 highly homologous TCR beta variants was seen as apparently characteristic of ankylosing spondylitis blood. As reported, disease-linked clones showed significant enrichment in matched ankylosing spondylitis synovial fluid.

With respect to this clonotype: Its specificity is not known.

The V gene's germline CDR1 is LGHDT and CDR2 YNNKEL (reference sequence). CDR3 size: 16 residues. V lost 4 bases to trimming and J lost 7 bases, with 22 bases between them. Quantitative 5'-RACE with molecular barcodes was used to make the TCR beta libraries. TCRdb called the 5' RACE reads again in MiXCR, with one record for every CDR3 protein. The sample lists approximately 500,000 distinct CDR3 sequences, 9.5% to 15% occurring once. This TCR was recovered from a male donor with ankylosing spondylitis. This chain connects TRBV3-1 to TRBJ1-1; D unresolved. The sequencing sample was made of blood, either unsorted or a sorted T cell fraction (not recorded which). The CDR3 nucleotides read TGTGCCAGCAGCCCCGATGGAACGGGGAGTTGGGGTGAAGCTTTCTTT. Translating it yields CASSPDGTGSWGEAFF.